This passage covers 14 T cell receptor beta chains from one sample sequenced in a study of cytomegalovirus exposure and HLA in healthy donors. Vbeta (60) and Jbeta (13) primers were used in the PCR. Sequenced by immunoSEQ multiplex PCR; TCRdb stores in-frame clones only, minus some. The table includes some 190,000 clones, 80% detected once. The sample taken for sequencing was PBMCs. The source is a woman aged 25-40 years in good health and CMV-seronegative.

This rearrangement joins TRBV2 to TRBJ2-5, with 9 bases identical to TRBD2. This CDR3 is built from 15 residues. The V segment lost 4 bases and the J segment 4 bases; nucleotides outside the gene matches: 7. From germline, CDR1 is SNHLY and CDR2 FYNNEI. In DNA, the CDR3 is TGTGCCAGCAGTGCGTTGCGGGGGGGGGTAGAGACCCAGTACTTC. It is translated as CASSALRGGVETQYF.

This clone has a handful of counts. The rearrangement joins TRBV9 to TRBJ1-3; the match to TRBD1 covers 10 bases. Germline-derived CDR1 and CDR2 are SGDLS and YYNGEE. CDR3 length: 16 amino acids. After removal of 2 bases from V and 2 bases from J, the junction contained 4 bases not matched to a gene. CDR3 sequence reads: CASSVTGTGAGNTIYF. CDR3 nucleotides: TGTGCCAGCAGCGTTACCGGGACAGGGGCTGGAAACACCATATATTTT.

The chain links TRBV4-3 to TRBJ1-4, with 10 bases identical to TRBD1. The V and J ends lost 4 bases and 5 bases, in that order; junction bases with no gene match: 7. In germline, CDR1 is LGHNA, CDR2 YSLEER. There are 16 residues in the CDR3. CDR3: CASSPGGGQGNEKLFF. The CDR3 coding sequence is TGCGCCAGCAGCCCTGGAGGGGGACAGGGGAATGAAAAACTGTTTTTT.

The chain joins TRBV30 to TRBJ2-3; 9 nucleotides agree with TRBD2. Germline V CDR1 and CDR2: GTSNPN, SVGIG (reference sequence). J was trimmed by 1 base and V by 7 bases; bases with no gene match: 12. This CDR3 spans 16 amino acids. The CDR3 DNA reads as TGTGCCTTTTTCGCGGGGGGGCTTGCTGGCACAGATACGCAGTATTTT. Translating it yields CAFFAGGLAGTDTQYF.

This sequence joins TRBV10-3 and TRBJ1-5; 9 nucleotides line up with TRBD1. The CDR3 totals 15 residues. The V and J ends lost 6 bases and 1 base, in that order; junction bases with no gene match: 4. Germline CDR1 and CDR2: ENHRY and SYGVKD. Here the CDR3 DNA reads TGTGCCATCAGGCCGGACAGGGGCAGCAATCAGCCCCAGCATTTT. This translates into CAIRPDRGSNQPQHF.

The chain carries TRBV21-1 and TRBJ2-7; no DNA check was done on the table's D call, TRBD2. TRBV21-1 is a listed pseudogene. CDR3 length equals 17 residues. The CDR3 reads CASSKDPPSSVSYEQYF. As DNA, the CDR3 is TGTGCCAGCAGCAAAGACCCCCCCTCCAGCGTCTCCTACGAGCAGTACTTC.

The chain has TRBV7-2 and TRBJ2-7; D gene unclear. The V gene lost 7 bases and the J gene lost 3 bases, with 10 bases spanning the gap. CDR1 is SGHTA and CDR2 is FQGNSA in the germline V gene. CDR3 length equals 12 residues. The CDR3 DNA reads TGTGCCAGCACCAACCCGGGCTACGAGCAGTACTTC. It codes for CASTNPGYEQYF.

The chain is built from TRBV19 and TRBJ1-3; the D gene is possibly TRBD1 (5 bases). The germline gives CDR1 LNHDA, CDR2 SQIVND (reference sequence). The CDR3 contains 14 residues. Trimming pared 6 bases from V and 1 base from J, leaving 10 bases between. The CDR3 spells CASSVSGSGNTIYF. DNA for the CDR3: TGTGCCAGTAGCGTGTCAGGGTCTGGAAACACCATATATTTT.

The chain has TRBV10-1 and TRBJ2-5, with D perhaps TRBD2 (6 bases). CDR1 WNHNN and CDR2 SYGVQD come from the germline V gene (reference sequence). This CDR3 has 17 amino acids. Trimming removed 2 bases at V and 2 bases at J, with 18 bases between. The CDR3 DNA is TGCGCCAGCAGTGAGGGTTTGTGGGGGGACCTACAAGAGACCCAGTACTTC. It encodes CASSEGLWGDLQETQYF.

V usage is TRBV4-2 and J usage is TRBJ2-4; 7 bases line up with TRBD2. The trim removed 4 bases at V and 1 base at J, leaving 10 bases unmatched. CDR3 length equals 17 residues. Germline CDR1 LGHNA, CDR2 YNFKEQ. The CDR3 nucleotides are TGTGCCAGCAGCCCAGTACTGCGGGGAGGGGCCAAAAACATTCAGTACTTC. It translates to CASSPVLRGGAKNIQYF.

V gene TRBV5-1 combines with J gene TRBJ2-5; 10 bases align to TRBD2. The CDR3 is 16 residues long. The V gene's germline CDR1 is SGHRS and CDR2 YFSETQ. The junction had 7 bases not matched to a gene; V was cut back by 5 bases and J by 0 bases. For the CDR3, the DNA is TGCGCCAGCAGACCATTTAGCGGGGGGCACCAAGAGACCCAGTACTTC. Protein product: CASRPFSGGHQETQYF. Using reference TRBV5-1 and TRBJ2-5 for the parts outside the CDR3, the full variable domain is KAGVTQTPRYLIKTRGQQVTLSCSPISGHRSVSWYQQTPGQGLQFLFEYFSETQRNKGNFPGRFSGRQFSNSRSEMNVSTLELGDSALYLCASRPFSGGHQETQYFGPGTRLLVL.

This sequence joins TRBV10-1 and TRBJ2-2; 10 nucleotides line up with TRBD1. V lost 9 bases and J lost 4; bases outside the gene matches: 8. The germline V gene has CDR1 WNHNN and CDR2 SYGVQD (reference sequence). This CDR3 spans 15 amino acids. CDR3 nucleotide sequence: TGCGCCAGGCCCCGGGACAGGGGATTCACCGGGGAGCTGTTTTTT. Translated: CARPRDRGFTGELFF.

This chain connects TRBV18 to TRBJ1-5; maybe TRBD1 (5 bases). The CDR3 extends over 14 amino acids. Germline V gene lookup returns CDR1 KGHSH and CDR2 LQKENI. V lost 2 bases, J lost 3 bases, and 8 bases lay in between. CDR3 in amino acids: CASSPGAPNQPQHF. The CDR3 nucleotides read TGTGCCAGCTCACCAGGGGCCCCCAATCAGCCCCAGCATTTT.

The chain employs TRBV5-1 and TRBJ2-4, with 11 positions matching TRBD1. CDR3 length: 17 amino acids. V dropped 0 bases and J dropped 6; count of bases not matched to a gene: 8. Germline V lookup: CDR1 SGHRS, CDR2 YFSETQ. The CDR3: CASSLEGTGGRRNIQYF. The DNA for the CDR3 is TGCGCCAGCAGCTTGGAGGGGACAGGGGGGCGGAGAAACATTCAGTACTTC.